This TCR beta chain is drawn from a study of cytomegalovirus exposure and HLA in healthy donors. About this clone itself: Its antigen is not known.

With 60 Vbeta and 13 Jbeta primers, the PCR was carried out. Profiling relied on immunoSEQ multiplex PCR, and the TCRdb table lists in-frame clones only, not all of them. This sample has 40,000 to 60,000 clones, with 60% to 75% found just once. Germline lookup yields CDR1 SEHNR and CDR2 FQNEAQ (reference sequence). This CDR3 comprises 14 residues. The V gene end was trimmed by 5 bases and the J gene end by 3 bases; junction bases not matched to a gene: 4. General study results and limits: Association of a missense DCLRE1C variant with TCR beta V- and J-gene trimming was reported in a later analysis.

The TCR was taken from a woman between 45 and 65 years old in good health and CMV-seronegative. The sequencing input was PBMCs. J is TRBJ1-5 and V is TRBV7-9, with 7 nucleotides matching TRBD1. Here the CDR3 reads CASSPTGYNQPQHF. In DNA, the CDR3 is TGTGCCAGCAGCCCGACAGGGTACAATCAGCCCCAGCATTTT.